This record looks at one TCR beta chain sequence and its context. The target antigen is unknown. This sample is part of a study of T cells in Graves' hyperthyroidism and ophthalmopathy. Researchers amplified the TCR beta CDR3 regions from RNA transcripts. In the first-round RT-PCR of the TCR CDR3, the HTBI primer set was used. TCRdb reanalysed the multiplex PCR reads using MiXCR and keeps one entry per CDR3 protein. The data show a few hundred thousand distinct CDR3 sequences, roughly 15% seen once. The study's findings and limits: Blood samples included most of the expanded thyroid clonotypes exceeding 0.001.

The V end lost 2 bases, the J end lost 5 bases, and 22 bases lay between the germline ends. Germline-derived CDR1 and CDR2 are GTSNPN and SVGIG (reference sequence). This CDR3 has 17 residues. Hyperthyroidism was newly diagnosed in patients aged 18 to 65 (duration under 2 months). PBMCs came from 9 to 10 ml fresh peripheral blood. The sequence was collected from a young woman with Graves' hyperthyroidism. Sequences were obtained from blood. The V gene is TRBV30, the J gene TRBJ1-5; tentative D call: TRBD1 (6 bases). This CDR3 reads CAWSSMISAGADQPQHF. The CDR3 DNA sequence: TGTGCCTGGAGTTCCATGATCTCGGCAGGGGCGGATCAGCCCCAGCATTTT.